Here is one T cell receptor (beta chain) with its context. Its antigen is currently not known. No much larger clone is present one base from it, and per-base qualities are unavailable. TCRbeta CDR3 regions were amplified from genomic DNA by means of the immunoSEQ Assay, a bias-controlled multiplex PCR. As for the authors' bioinformatics: The number of nucleated cells in each sample was estimated from the amplification of reference gene primers within the assay. To quantify the absolute abundance of each unique TCRbeta CDR3 rearrangement, sequence reads were collapsed and filtered. For each sample, productive Simpson clonality was calculated by taking the square root of Simpson's diversity index across productive rearrangements. TCRdb took this table from immuneACCESS and kept in-frame rearrangements with V and J called. Such tables lack part of the clones; where checked against another copy, unresolved V genes explain under half of the gap, and the rest is unexplained. The DNA gave D and trimming, while V, J and clone size come from that table. The sample table records some 250,000 clones; roughly 84% of these occur just once. The ten top clones hold 4.4% of the sample.

Whole blood was collected in K2EDTA tubes by collaborating institutions according to the institutions' own protocols. For TCRbeta analysis, collaborator samples were shipped as frozen whole blood, as isolated PBMCs, or as DNA extracted from either sample type. This record belongs to a study of blood T cell repertoires in COVID-19 (TCRdb year 2020). At the level of the whole study: Samples from collaborators originated in the United States, Italy and Spain and spanned both the acute and convalescent phases of COVID-19. The prospective study material was composed of cDNA or gDNA derived from T cells, B-cell-depleted T cells, or PBMCs. The dataset comprised deeply sampled blood TCRbeta repertoires from subjects exposed to, actively infected with, or recovered from COVID-19. The repertoires were released in a freely available public database meant as a resource for research on the immune response to SARS-CoV-2. The samples were drawn from the first 160 participants of the ongoing ImmuneRACE study and from 1,254 subjects provided by 6 global collaborators. Sample metadata almost always included a de-identified subject ID, COVID-19 status, age in years and sex. Where available, HLA class I and class II types were obtained from metadata supplied by the sample provider rather than from assay-based typing. Study-wide findings and limitations: Clinical and demographic metadata were provided uncurated, with the amount varying by source and participant.

The source of this sequence is a man aged 45-65 years with active or convalescent COVID-19. Sequencing was carried out using peripheral blood.

At the DNA level, the sequence is TGCGCCAGCAGCTTGGATGGACTAGCGGGGGGGACAGATACGCAGTATTTT. Its protein reads: CASSLDGLAGGTDTQYF. The rearrangement combines TRBV5-1 with TRBJ2-3; 15 bases in the junction line up with TRBD2. From the cysteine up to the phenylalanine, the CDR3 has a length of 17 residues. Only CDR3 DNA is held: 51 bases, read in frame from base 1. CDR1 and CDR2 (SGHRS, YFSETQ) derive from the germline V gene. V ends up 0 bases short and J 3 bases short, with an unmatched junction base count of 2.